This T cell receptor beta chain was sequenced for a study of control samples from healthy donors and cancer patients. The protocol was immunoSEQ multiplex PCR, while the TCRdb copy is restricted to in-frame clones and leaves out a portion. In the table there are roughly 59,000 clones, more than 90% of which are singletons. V gave up 6 bases and J gave up 10 bases, with 15 bases separating them. The CDR3 contains 12 residues. Germline V CDR1 and CDR2: MNHEY, SVGEGT. This clone has just one count. The TCR sequence derives from a man in his forties with colorectal cancer. The sequencing input was PBMCs. This chain uses TRBV6-2 or TRBV6-3 with TRBJ1-1, with a possible D match to TRBD1 (6 bases). CDR3 coding DNA: TGTGCCAGCAGCCTTACAGGGTCCACAGCTTTCTTT. Protein: CASSLTGSTAFF.